The clone carrying this T cell receptor beta chain was seen only a few times. Per the original data handling: Estimated nucleated cell counts came from reference gene primer amplification. Data came from immunoSEQ multiplex PCR; TCRdb stores just in-frame clones and leaves some out. The V and J calls and the clone size are those of that table, but D and trimming were determined from the DNA. Here the sample spans some 150,000 clones, about 90% being singletons. This sample was taken from a study of blood T cell repertoires in COVID-19. Looked up from germline, CDR1 is MNHNS and CDR2 is SASEGT. The CDR3 sequence is 14 residues long. The germline V and J ends were trimmed by 1 base and 8 bases, with 11 bases remaining between them.

The chain is built from TRBV6-1 and TRBJ1-4; no firm D call. Sequenced: peripheral blood. The clonotype was recovered from a human donor in a cohort sampled during active COVID-19. CDR3 residues: CASSEVVEVEKLFF. CDR3 bases: TGTGCCAGCAGTGAAGTTGTGGAGGTGGAAAAACTGTTTTTT.